Reported below is one T cell receptor beta chain. No antigen is known for it. TCRdb's table, derived via immunoSEQ multiplex PCR, lists solely in-frame clones and lacks some. The data hold roughly 87,000 clones, with about nine tenths observed a single time. Trimming stripped 0 bases from V and 2 bases from J, with 8 bases between. The germline gives CDR1 LGHNA, CDR2 YNFKEQ. The CDR3 runs to 15 residues. The sample originates from a study of T cell responses to AZD1222 COVID-19 vaccine. Pooling of second doses given at about 4 or about 12 weeks was done. Study-wide results and caveats: Without day 14 samples, only post-peak T cell repertoires were studied.

The sequence derives from an adult who received the AZD1222 COVID-19 vaccine. The sequenced sample was peripheral blood, obtained 28 days after the second AZD1222 dose. This chain connects TRBV4-2 to TRBJ1-5; D ambiguous. CDR3: CASSQEGVGNQPQHF. CDR3 nucleotides: TGTGCCAGCAGCCAAGAGGGCGTAGGCAATCAGCCCCAGCATTTT.